The 24 T cell receptor beta chains presented below share a single source sample, sequenced in a study of blood T cell repertoires in COVID-19. Data came from immunoSEQ multiplex PCR; TCRdb stores just in-frame clones and leaves some out. The sample carries under 250,000 clones, about 79% recorded once. The material sequenced was peripheral blood. The origin of the receptors is an elderly man with acute or convalescent COVID-19.

On this clone: Compared with germline, one end of the junction differs, possibly owing to a read error. V usage is TRBV12-5 and J usage is TRBJ2-1; 8 positions agree with TRBD2. Germline lookup yields CDR1 LGHNT and CDR2 FRNRAP. The CDR3 runs 16 residues. The DNA for the CDR3 is TGTGTTAGTGGACCTTACCGGACTAGCTGGTACAATGAGCAGTTCTTC. Protein: CVSGPYRTSWYNEQFF.

The chain has TRBV5-5 and TRBJ2-3; D is ambiguous. The V and J ends lost 0 bases and 4 bases respectively, with 9 bases between them. Germline loops: CDR1 SGHKS, CDR2 YYEKEE (reference sequence). There are 14 residues in the CDR3. The CDR3 DNA sequence: TGTGCCAGCAGCTTGGTCGGCGGCCCAGATACGCAGTATTTT. Its translation is CASSLVGGPDTQYF.

The chain uses TRBV6-5 and TRBJ1-2, with D possibly TRBD1 on 6 matching bases. V gave up 10 bases and J gave up 5 bases, with 23 bases separating them. CDR3 size: 15 residues. Germline assignment: CDR1 MNHEY and CDR2 SVGAGI. CDR3 sequence reads: CATGTSLQYIYGYTF. CDR3 bases: TGTGCCACAGGGACATCCCTCCAGTATATATATGGCTACACCTTC.

The chain uses TRBV5-5 and TRBJ1-4; 7 bases align to TRBD1. The CDR3 runs to 17 residues. CDR1 is SGHKS, CDR2 YYEKEE, per germline (reference sequence). After removal of 1 base from V and 5 bases from J, the junction contained 11 bases not matched to a gene. The CDR3 DNA is TGTGCCAGCAGCTTGCCCCGACAGGGCTTAAGGAATGAAAAACTGTTTTTT. It specifies CASSLPRQGLRNEKLFF.

The rearrangement uses TRBV19 and TRBJ1-5; 7 bases map to TRBD1. Germline V gene lookup returns CDR1 LNHDA and CDR2 SQIVND (reference sequence). CDR3 length equals 16 residues. The V gene end was trimmed by 3 bases and the J gene end by 0 bases; junction bases not matched to a gene: 5. The CDR3 DNA sequence: TGTGCCAGTAGTATGCCCGCAGGGGGTAGCAATCAGCCCCAGCATTTT. Amino acids: CASSMPAGGSNQPQHF.

The chain links TRBV10-3 to TRBJ2-7, with 7 bases matching TRBD1. There are 11 residues in the CDR3. Germline CDR1 reads ENHRY; CDR2 reads SYGVKD. J was trimmed by 2 bases and V by 11 bases; bases with no gene match: 3. CDR3 DNA: TGTGCCGTCACAGGGGCCTACGAGCAGTACTTC. Amino acid sequence: CAVTGAYEQYF.

The V and J genes are TRBV6-1 and TRBJ2-4; 8 bases line up with TRBD1. Trimming at V came to 4 bases and at J to 0 bases, leaving 8 bases not matched to a gene. The germline gives CDR1 MNHNS, CDR2 SASEGT. This CDR3 is 17 amino acids long. The CDR3 sequence is CASSVDRGPLAKNIQYF. Written as DNA, the CDR3 is TGTGCCAGCAGTGTAGACAGGGGCCCCCTAGCCAAAAACATTCAGTACTTC.

This clone was recorded a few times. At one end, the junction sequence differs from germline, possibly due to a read error. This chain links TRBV6-1 with TRBJ1-1; 10 bases fit TRBD1. Germline CDR1 is MNHNS and CDR2 is SASEGT. The CDR3 sequence is 14 residues long. The CDR3 DNA reads TGTGCCAGCGGTGACAGGGGGCGATTCACTGAAGCTTTCTTT. Translated, it gives CASGDRGRFTEAFF.

This chain uses TRBV27 with TRBJ1-5; maybe TRBD1 (5 bases). V lost 2 bases and J lost 0, with 8 bases in between. Per germline, CDR1 MNHEY and CDR2 SMNVEV (reference sequence). The CDR3 is 15 amino acids. CDR3 loop: CASSLQGLSNQPQHF. DNA of the CDR3: TGTGCCAGCAGTTTACAGGGTCTTAGCAATCAGCCCCAGCATTTT.

This clone was seen just once. The rearrangement joins TRBV11-3 to TRBJ2-1, with 7 bases lining up with TRBD1. Germline CDR1 reads SGHNT; CDR2 reads YENEEA. V trimming: 5 bases; J trimming: 7 bases; junction bases outside the gene matches: 11. The CDR3 contains 15 residues. The CDR3 reads CASSPQGTSGNEQFF. In DNA, the CDR3 is TGTGCCAGCAGCCCACAGGGGACCTCAGGGAATGAGCAGTTCTTC.

The V gene is TRBV18, the J gene TRBJ2-7; 8 bases map to TRBD1. V gave up 3 bases and J gave up 2 bases; unmatched junction bases: 9. This CDR3 is built from 16 residues. Germline V gives CDR1 KGHSH, CDR2 LQKENI. This CDR3 is CASSPRSDRVTYEQYF. In nucleotides, the CDR3 is TGTGCCAGCTCACCGCGCTCGGACAGGGTGACCTACGAGCAGTACTTC.

The chain links TRBV1 to TRBJ2-7; the table's D gene call, TRBD2, was not cross checked with the DNA. TRBV1 is given as a pseudogene. The CDR3 covers 14 residues. The CDR3 DNA follows: TGCACCAGCAGCCAAGTAACGACTAGGGACGAGCAGTACTTC. Translation gives CTSSQVTTRDEQYF.

CDR3 nucleotides: TGTGCCAGCAGTGAAAGGACAGGAACTGCTAACTATGGCTACACCTTC. This translates into CASSERTGTANYGYTF. V is TRBV6-1 and J is TRBJ1-2; 7 bases map to TRBD1. The CDR3 runs 16 residues. Germline-derived CDR1 and CDR2 are MNHNS and SASEGT. V shed 2 bases, J shed 0 bases, and the junction held 6 bases outside the gene matches.

The chain is built from TRBV3-1 (or the pseudogene TRBV3-2) and TRBJ1-5, with a possible D match to TRBD1 (5 bases). CDR3 length: 15 amino acids. V lost 6 bases and J lost 4, with 16 bases in between. CDR1 and CDR2 from the germline V gene are LGHDT and YNNKEL (reference sequence). The CDR3: CASSPYGGRNQPQHF. The CDR3 DNA reads TGTGCCAGCAGTCCCTACGGGGGGAGAAATCAGCCCCAGCATTTT.

In its sample, this clone was seen once. The rearrangement links TRBV5-4 to TRBJ1-6, with D unclear. The CDR3 sequence is 15 residues long. The germline gives CDR1 SGHNT, CDR2 YYREEE (reference sequence). Trimming shortened V by 5 bases and J by 4 bases, and 13 bases separated the two germline ends. The CDR3 region is CASRHGQDYNSPLHF. CDR3 nucleotides: TGTGCCAGCAGACATGGGCAGGATTATAATTCACCCCTCCACTTT.

The rearrangement joins TRBV28 to TRBJ1-5; 9 bases fit TRBD1. The CDR3 has 13 residues. CDR1 MDHEN and CDR2 SYDVKM come from the germline V gene. V shed 6 bases, J shed 7 bases, and the junction held 4 bases outside the gene matches. In DNA, the CDR3 is TGTGCCAGCAGCCTACAGGGGGCCCAGCCCCAGCATTTT. Amino acid sequence: CASSLQGAQPQHF.

The V gene is TRBV7-9, the J gene TRBJ2-3; 7 nucleotides match TRBD1. The length of the CDR3 is 16 residues. V dropped 3 bases and J dropped 3; count of bases not matched to a gene: 9. CDR1 is SEHNR, CDR2 FQNEAQ, per germline (reference sequence). DNA of the CDR3: TGTGCCAGCAGCTTTAGTAGGGGGCGAAGTACAGATACGCAGTATTTT. Its protein product is CASSFSRGRSTDTQYF.

Comments on this clone: Distinct nucleotide sequences in the sample also encode this CDR3. The rearrangement links TRBV6-1 to TRBJ2-7; no definite D call. This CDR3 has 13 residues. The germline gives CDR1 MNHNS, CDR2 SASEGT. The ends were cut back, 0 bases at V and 3 bases at J, with 6 bases in the middle. In nucleotides, the CDR3 is TGTGCCAGCAGTGAAGCGCGCTACTACGAGCAGTACTTC. Its protein product is CASSEARYYEQYF.

The chain uses TRBV6-5 and TRBJ2-7, with TRBD1 as a possible D gene (6 bases). The CDR3 contains 16 residues. With 2 bases removed from V and 0 bases from J, the gap between germline ends came to 14 bases. Germline V CDR1 and CDR2: MNHEY, SVGAGI. CDR3 nucleotide sequence: TGTGCCAGCAGTTACAAAGGCCTCAGGGGCTCCTACGAGCAGTACTTC. It specifies CASSYKGLRGSYEQYF.

The gene calls are TRBV11-1 and TRBJ2-7; 8 nucleotides match TRBD1. J was trimmed by 3 bases and V by 1 base; bases with no gene match: 5. Germline V gives CDR1 SGHAT, CDR2 FQDESV (reference sequence). The CDR3 extends over 15 amino acids. The CDR3 is CASSLVRTGFYEQYF. In nucleotides, the CDR3 is TGTGCCAGCAGCTTAGTACGGACAGGGTTCTACGAGCAGTACTTC.

J is TRBJ2-2 and V is TRBV9, with 9 nucleotides matching TRBD1. The CDR3 consists of 14 residues. In germline, CDR1 is SGDLS, CDR2 YYNGEE. J lost 6 bases, V lost 1 base, and 1 base had no gene match. In DNA, the CDR3 is TGTGCCAGCAGCGTACGGACAGGGGCCGGGGAGCTGTTTTTT. Translated: CASSVRTGAGELFF.

V is TRBV19 and J is TRBJ2-7; 9 nucleotides agree with TRBD2. The CDR3 runs 15 residues. Germline CDR1 LNHDA, CDR2 SQIVND (reference sequence). Trimming at V came to 0 bases and at J to 2 bases, leaving 2 bases not matched to a gene. The CDR3, as DNA: TGTGCCAGTAGTATAGAAACTAGCGGGCCCTACGAGCAGTACTTC. It specifies CASSIETSGPYEQYF.

This rearrangement joins TRBV19 to TRBJ1-3, with D maybe TRBD1 (6 bases). V was shortened by 6 bases and J by 0 bases, with 12 bases between the two germline ends. Germline CDR1 reads LNHDA; CDR2 reads SQIVND (reference sequence). The CDR3 spans 15 residues. CDR3 protein: CASSEGTTSGNTIYF. The CDR3 DNA follows: TGTGCCAGTAGCGAAGGGACAACCTCTGGAAACACCATATATTTT.

The rearrangement links TRBV30 to TRBJ1-6; D remains unclear. Trimming removed 3 bases from V and 5 bases from J, with 8 bases in between. Germline V lookup: CDR1 GTSNPN, CDR2 SVGIG (reference sequence). This CDR3 spans 13 amino acids. CDR3 nucleotides: TGTGCCTGGAGACAAATCCATAATTCACCCCTCCACTTT. This codes for CAWRQIHNSPLHF.